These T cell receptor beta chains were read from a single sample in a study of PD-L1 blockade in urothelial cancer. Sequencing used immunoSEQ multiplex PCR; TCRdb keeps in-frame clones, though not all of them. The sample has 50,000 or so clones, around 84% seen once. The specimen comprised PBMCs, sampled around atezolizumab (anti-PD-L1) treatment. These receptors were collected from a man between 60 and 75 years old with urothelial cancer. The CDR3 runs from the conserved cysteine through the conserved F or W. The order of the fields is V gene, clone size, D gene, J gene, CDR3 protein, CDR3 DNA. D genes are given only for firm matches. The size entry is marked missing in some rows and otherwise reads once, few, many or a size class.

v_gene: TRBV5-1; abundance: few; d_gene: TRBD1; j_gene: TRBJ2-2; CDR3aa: CASSSTGKNTGELFF; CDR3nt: TGCGCCAGCAGCTCGACAGGGAAGAACACCGGGGAGCTGTTTTTT
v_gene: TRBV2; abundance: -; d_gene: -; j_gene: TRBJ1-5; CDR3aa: CASSRSPNQPQHF; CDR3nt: TGTGCCAGCAGCCGGAGCCCGAATCAGCCCCAGCATTTT
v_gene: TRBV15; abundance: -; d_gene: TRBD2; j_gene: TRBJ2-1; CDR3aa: CATSRDKRGGHEQFF; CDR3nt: TGTGCCACCAGCAGAGACAAGCGGGGGGGTCATGAGCAGTTCTTC
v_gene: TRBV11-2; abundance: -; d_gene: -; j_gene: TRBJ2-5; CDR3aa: CASSSGETQYF; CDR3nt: TGTGCCAGCAGCTCAGGGGAGACCCAGTACTTC
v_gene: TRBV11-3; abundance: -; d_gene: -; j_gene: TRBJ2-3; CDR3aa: CASSPRQGTDTQYF; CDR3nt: TGTGCCAGCAGCCCCCGGCAGGGCACAGATACGCAGTATTTT
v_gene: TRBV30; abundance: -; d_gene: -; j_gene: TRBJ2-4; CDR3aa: CAWSVPGVIKNIQYF; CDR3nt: TGTGCCTGGAGTGTACCAGGGGTGATCAAAAACATTCAGTACTTC
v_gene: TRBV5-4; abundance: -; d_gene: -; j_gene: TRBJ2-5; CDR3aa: CASSLGGTAAETQYF; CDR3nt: TGTGCCAGCAGCCTCGGCGGGACGGCGGCGGAGACCCAGTACTTC
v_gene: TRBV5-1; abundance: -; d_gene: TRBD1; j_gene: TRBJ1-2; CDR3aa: CASSLAGTGGEGYTF; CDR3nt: TGCGCCAGCAGCTTGGCAGGGACAGGGGGCGAGGGCTACACCTTC
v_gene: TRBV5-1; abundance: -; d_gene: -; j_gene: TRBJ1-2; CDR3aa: CASRTQPISNYGYTF; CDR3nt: TGCGCCAGCAGGACTCAGCCCATCTCTAACTATGGCTACACCTTC
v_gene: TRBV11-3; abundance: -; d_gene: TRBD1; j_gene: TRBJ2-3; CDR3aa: CASSLGTQGPRMDTQYF; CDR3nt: TGTGCCAGCAGCTTAGGGACACAGGGGCCCCGGATGGATACGCAGTATTTT
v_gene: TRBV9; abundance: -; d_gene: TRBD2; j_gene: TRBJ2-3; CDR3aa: CASSVDGRGDTQYF; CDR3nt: TGTGCCAGCAGCGTAGACGGGAGGGGGGATACGCAGTATTTT
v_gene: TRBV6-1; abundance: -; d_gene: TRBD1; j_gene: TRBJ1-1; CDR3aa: CASRGGQGGYTEAFF; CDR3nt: TGTGCCAGCAGGGGGGGACAGGGTGGGTACACTGAAGCTTTCTTT
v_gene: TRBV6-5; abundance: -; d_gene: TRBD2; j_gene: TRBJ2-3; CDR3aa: CASSSPGLASDTQYF; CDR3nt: TGTGCCAGCAGTTCTCCGGGACTAGCGTCAGATACGCAGTATTTT
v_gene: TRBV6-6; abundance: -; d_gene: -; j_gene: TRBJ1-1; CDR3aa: CASTSKRGTEAFF; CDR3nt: TGTGCCAGCACCTCCAAACGGGGCACTGAAGCTTTCTTT
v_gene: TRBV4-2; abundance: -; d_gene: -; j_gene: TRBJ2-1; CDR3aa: CASSQDLRNGGATYNEQFF; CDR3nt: TGTGCCAGCAGCCAAGACTTACGCAACGGGGGAGCAACATACAATGAGCAGTTCTTC
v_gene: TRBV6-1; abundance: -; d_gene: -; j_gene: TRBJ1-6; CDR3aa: CASREGLNSPLHF; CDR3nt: TGTGCCAGCAGGGAGGGTCTGAATTCACCCCTCCACTTT
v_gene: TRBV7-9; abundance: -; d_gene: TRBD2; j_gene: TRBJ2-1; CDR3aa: CASGLAGAYNEQFF; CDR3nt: TGTGCCAGCGGACTAGCGGGAGCCTACAATGAGCAGTTCTTC
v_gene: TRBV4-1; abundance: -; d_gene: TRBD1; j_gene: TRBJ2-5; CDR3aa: CASSQDFGGTGETQYF; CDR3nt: TGCGCCAGCAGCCAAGATTTTGGCGGGACAGGGGAGACCCAGTACTTC
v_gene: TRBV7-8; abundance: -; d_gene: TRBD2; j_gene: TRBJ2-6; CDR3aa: CASSLRGLAGDAGANVLTF; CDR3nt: TGTGCCAGCAGCTTGAGGGGACTAGCGGGAGACGCTGGGGCCAACGTCCTGACTTTC
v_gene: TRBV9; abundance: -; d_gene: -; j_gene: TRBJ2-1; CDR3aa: CASSVGPGQGSGRAENEQFF; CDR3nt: TGTGCCAGCAGCGTAGGGCCGGGACAGGGGAGCGGGAGGGCCGAGAATGAGCAGTTCTTC
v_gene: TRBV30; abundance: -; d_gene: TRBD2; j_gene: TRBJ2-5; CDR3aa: CAWSVTGTSGDKYF; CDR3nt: TGTGCCTGGAGTGTAACCGGGACTAGCGGCGATAAGTACTTC
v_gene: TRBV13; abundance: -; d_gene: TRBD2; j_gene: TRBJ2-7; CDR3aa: CASSRLAGKLSYEQYF; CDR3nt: TGTGCCAGCAGCCGACTAGCGGGAAAACTCTCCTACGAGCAGTACTTC
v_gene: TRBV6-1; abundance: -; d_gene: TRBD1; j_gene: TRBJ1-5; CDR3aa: CASRPATGGPQPQHF; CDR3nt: TGTGCCAGCAGGCCCGCGACAGGGGGGCCTCAGCCCCAGCATTTT
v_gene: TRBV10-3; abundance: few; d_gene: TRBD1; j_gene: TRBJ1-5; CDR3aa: CAIRGTGENQPQHF; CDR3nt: TGTGCCATCAGAGGGACAGGGGAAAATCAGCCCCAGCATTTT
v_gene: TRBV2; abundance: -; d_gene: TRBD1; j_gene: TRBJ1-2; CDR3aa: CASRTGPAGYTF; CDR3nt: TGTGCCAGCAGGACAGGGCCAGCTGGCTACACCTTC
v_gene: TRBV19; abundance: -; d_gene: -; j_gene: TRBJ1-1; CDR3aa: CASSASRSTEAFF; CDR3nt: TGTGCCAGTAGTGCGAGTCGGAGCACTGAAGCTTTCTTT
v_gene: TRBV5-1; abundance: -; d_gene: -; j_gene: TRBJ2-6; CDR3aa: CASSLLSSGANVLTF; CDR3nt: TGCGCCAGCAGCTTGCTGAGCTCTGGGGCCAACGTCCTGACTTTC
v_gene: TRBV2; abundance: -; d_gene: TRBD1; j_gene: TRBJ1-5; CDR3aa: CASSGQGVGQPQHF; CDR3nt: TGTGCCAGCAGTGGACAGGGCGTCGGTCAGCCCCAGCATTTT
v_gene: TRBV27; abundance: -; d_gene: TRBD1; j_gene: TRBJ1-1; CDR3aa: CASSLIQGAEAFF; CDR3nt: TGTGCCAGCAGTTTAATCCAGGGGGCTGAAGCTTTCTTT
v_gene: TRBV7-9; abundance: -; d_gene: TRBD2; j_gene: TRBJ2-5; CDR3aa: CASSFSRLAGGLWETQYF; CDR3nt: TGTGCCAGCAGCTTCAGCCGACTAGCGGGAGGGCTCTGGGAGACCCAGTACTTC
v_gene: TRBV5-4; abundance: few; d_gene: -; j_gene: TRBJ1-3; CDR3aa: CATSSRENTIYF; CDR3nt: TGTGCCACCTCCAGCAGGGAAAACACCATATATTTT
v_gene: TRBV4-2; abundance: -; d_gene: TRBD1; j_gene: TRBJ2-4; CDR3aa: CASSTTGDAENIQYF; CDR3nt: TGTGCCAGCAGCACGACAGGGGATGCGGAAAACATTCAGTACTTC
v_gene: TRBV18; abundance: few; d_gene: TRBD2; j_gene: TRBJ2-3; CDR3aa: CASSQRGTFTDTQYF; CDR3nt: TGTGCCAGCTCTCAGCGGGGGACATTCACAGATACGCAGTATTTT
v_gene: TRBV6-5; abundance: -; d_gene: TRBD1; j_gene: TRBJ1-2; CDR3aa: CASSYSTGGAYGYTF; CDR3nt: TGTGCCAGCAGTTACTCGACAGGGGGGGCCTATGGCTACACCTTC